This T cell receptor beta chain was sequenced in a study of neoadjuvant nivolumab and ipilimumab in lung cancer. Points from the study as a whole: TCR richness and clonality were higher in tumors than adjacent uninvolved lung. Only a single major-pathologic-response sample was available for clonality analysis. Only two of four nivolumab-treated tumors gained richness and clonality by surgery.

As to this clone: The antigen is undetermined.

There are 17 residues in the CDR3. Germline assignment: CDR1 SGHNT and CDR2 YYREEE (reference sequence). V was cut by 4 bases and J by 3 bases, with 21 bases left in between. Repertoires were generated with immunoSEQ multiplex PCR, while TCRdb's copy carries only in-frame clones and drops some. This table has roughly 30,000 clones, 65% to 85% appearing once. This TCR derives from an adult with non-small cell lung cancer. Material: peripheral blood, obtained before neoadjuvant nivolumab, alone or with ipilimumab. This chain links TRBV5-4 with TRBJ2-3; D tentatively fits TRBD1 or TRBD2 (6 bases each). This chain's CDR3 is CASSRMQGGPGTDTQYF. The CDR3 bases are TGTGCCAGCAGCCGAATGCAAGGGGGGCCAGGGACAGATACGCAGTATTTT.